This is a list of T cell receptor beta chains from one sample in a study of cytomegalovirus exposure and HLA in healthy donors. Sequenced by immunoSEQ multiplex PCR; TCRdb stores in-frame clones only, minus some. The sample yields about 130,000 clones, 70% to 80% seen once. The sequenced sample was PBMCs. Source of these receptors: a man aged 35 to 55 in good health and CMV-seropositive. CDR3s include the opening cysteine and the closing phenylalanine or tryptophan. A D gene is named only where the DNA matches it firmly. Clone size is shown for a subset of rows, as once, few, many or a class of expanded clone.

few,TRBD1,TRBJ2-3,TRBV29-1,CSVEARGSDTQYF,TGCAGCGTTGAAGCCAGGGGGTCAGATACGCAGTATTTT
-,TRBD2,TRBJ2-5,TRBV4-1,CASSHRTSGVQETQYF,TGCGCCAGCAGCCACCGGACTAGCGGAGTACAAGAGACCCAGTACTTC
-,TRBD2,TRBJ2-7,TRBV6-5,CASSYSMGTTSYEQYF,TGTGCCAGCAGTTACTCGATGGGGACTACTTCCTACGAGCAGTACTTC
-,TRBD2,TRBJ2-7,TRBV2,CASRRVSGRLYEQYF,TGTGCCAGCAGGAGGGTTAGCGGGAGGCTCTACGAGCAGTACTTC
-,TRBD1,TRBJ1-2,TRBV11-2,CASSFDRDGYTF,TGTGCCAGCAGCTTCGACAGGGATGGCTACACCTTC
-,TRBD1,TRBJ1-6,TRBV28,CASSLYFGTGGESPLHF,TGTGCCAGCAGTTTATATTTTGGGACAGGGGGCGAATCACCCCTCCACTTT
-,-,TRBJ2-3,TRBV11-1,CASGLGHATDTQYF,TGTGCCAGCGGCTTGGGCCACGCCACAGATACGCAGTATTTT
few,-,TRBJ2-2,TRBV6-4,CASSDSYTGELFF,TGTGCCAGCAGTGACTCCTATACCGGGGAGCTGTTTTTT
few,-,TRBJ1-1,TRBV6-6,CAISESGGSGTEAFF,TGTGCCATCAGTGAGTCGGGGGGCAGTGGGACTGAAGCTTTCTTT
-,-,TRBJ2-2,TRBV7-7,CASSSLGGRLFF,TGTGCCAGCAGCTCCCTCGGGGGACGGCTGTTTTTT
-,-,TRBJ1-2,TRBV28,CASSLDSNYGYTF,TGTGCCAGCAGCTTGGACAGTAACTATGGCTACACCTTC
-,TRBD2,TRBJ2-7,TRBV7-2,CASSTRSPGTTSVQYF,TGTGCCAGCAGCACAAGATCGCCCGGGACTACTTCGGTGCAGTACTTC
-,-,TRBJ1-1,TRBV9,CASSVGDWNTEAFF,TGTGCCAGCAGCGTAGGGGACTGGAACACTGAAGCTTTCTTT
few,TRBD2,TRBJ2-7,TRBV7-9,CASSLEGLGTSGIREQYF,TGTGCCAGCAGCTTAGAGGGTCTCGGGACTAGCGGGATTAGGGAGCAGTACTTC
-,TRBD1,TRBJ1-4,TRBV28,CASSSGGWSEKLFF,TGTGCCAGCAGTTCAGGGGGCTGGAGTGAAAAACTGTTTTTT
-,TRBD2,TRBJ2-7,TRBV18,CASSPSGTAYEQYF,TGTGCCAGCTCACCCAGCGGGACGGCCTACGAGCAGTACTTC
-,-,TRBJ2-1,TRBV16,CASSPLLAASSYNEQFF,TGTGCCAGCAGCCCCCTACTAGCCGCTAGCTCCTACAATGAGCAGTTCTTC
-,-,TRBJ1-1,TRBV7-9,CASSFPETAFF,TGTGCCAGCAGCTTCCCGGAGACAGCTTTCTTT